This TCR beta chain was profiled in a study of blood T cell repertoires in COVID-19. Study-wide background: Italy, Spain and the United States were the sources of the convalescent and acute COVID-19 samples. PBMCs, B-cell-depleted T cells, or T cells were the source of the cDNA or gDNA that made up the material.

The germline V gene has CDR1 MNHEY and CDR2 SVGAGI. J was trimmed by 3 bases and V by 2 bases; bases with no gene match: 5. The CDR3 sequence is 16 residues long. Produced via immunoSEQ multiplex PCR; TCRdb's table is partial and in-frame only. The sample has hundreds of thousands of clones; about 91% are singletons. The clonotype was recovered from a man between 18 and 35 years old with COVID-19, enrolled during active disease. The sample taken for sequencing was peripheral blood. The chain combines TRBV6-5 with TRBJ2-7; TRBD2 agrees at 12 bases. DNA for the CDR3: TGTGCCAGCAGTTACAGCTCACTAGCGGGGGGCTACGAGCAGTACTTC. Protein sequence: CASSYSSLAGGYEQYF.